A single sample gave rise to the 30 T cell receptor beta chains below, sequenced in a study of control samples from healthy donors and cancer patients. Measured with immunoSEQ multiplex PCR; TCRdb has only the in-frame clones, and not every one. The data contain about 100,000 clones, roughly 87% of them seen just once; the ten biggest clones take up about 20%. Source material: blood. These TCRs come from a woman aged 45-60 years in good health.

This chain joins TRBV9 and TRBJ2-7; 8 nucleotides agree with TRBD2. Unmatched junction bases numbered 0, after V lost 0 bases and J lost 7 bases. Germline assignment: CDR1 SGDLS and CDR2 YYNGEE. The CDR3 has 12 amino acids. CDR3 loop: CASSVVAGEQYF. In nucleotides, the CDR3 is TGTGCCAGCAGCGTAGTAGCGGGGGAGCAGTACTTC.

The chain links TRBV19 to TRBJ1-1; TRBD1 might be the D (5 bases). Trimming took 3 bases from V and 3 from J, leaving 5 bases between them. The germline CDR1 and CDR2 sequences are LNHDA and SQIVND (reference sequence). This CDR3 contains 12 residues. In DNA, the CDR3 is TGTGCCAGTAGTATGGGGGACACTGAAGCTTTCTTT. This translates into CASSMGDTEAFF. Filled out from reference TRBV19 and TRBJ1-1, the complete variable domain reads DGGITQSPKYLFRKEGQNVTLSCEQNLNHDAMYWYRQDPGQGLRLIYYSQIVNDFQKGDIAEGYSVSREKKESFPLTVTSAQKNPTAFYLCASSMGDTEAFFGQGTRLTVV.

This clone came up a few times. The CDR3 nucleotides are TGTGCCAGCAGGTTGGACAGGGGGCAATACAATGAGCAGTTCTTC. It translates to CASRLDRGQYNEQFF. The J gene is TRBJ2-1, the V gene TRBV7-3; 11 nucleotides match TRBD1. The CDR3 totals 15 residues. J gave up 4 bases and V 6 bases, and 5 bases lay outside the gene matches. Per germline, CDR1 SGHTA and CDR2 FQGTGA.

The gene calls are TRBV7-9 and TRBJ2-7, with D perhaps TRBD1 (5 bases). There are 13 residues in the CDR3. V lost 3 bases and J lost 3, with 9 bases in between. Germline-derived CDR1 and CDR2 are SEHNR and FQNEAQ (reference sequence). The CDR3 protein is CASSFGQVYEQYF. The CDR3 DNA sequence: TGTGCCAGCAGCTTCGGACAAGTCTACGAGCAGTACTTC. Full variable domain (outside the CDR3, taken from reference TRBV7-9 and TRBJ2-7): DTGVSQNPRHKITKRGQNVTFRCDPISEHNRLYWYRQTLGQGPEFLTYFQNEAQLEKSRLLSDRFSAERPKGSFSTLEIQRTEQGDSAMYLCASSFGQVYEQYFGPGTRLTVT.

The chain couples TRBV7-2 to TRBJ2-1; 8 nucleotides align to TRBD2. The CDR3 is 15 residues long. V lost 3 bases and J lost 10; bases outside the gene matches: 11. Germline assignment: CDR1 SGHTA and CDR2 FQGNSA. The CDR3 spells CASSLSGGVVLEQFF. The CDR3 coding sequence is TGTGCCAGCAGCTTGTCGGGAGGGGTCGTCCTCGAGCAGTTCTTC.

The chain links TRBV5-6 to TRBJ2-4; no clear D. The CDR3 has 15 residues. The V gene lost 0 bases and the J gene lost 7 bases, with 14 bases spanning the gap. Germline V gene data show CDR1 as SGHDT and CDR2 as YYEEEE. CDR3 sequence (DNA): TGTGCCAGCAGCTTGGAAGAGTTGGGTCTGAACATTCAGTACTTC. It encodes CASSLEELGLNIQYF.

The count of this clone is one. The V and J genes are TRBV18 and TRBJ1-4; D is unresolved. The V gene lost 2 bases and the J gene lost 13 bases, with 11 bases spanning the gap. The CDR3 is 12 amino acids. Germline V lookup: CDR1 KGHSH, CDR2 LQKENI. CDR3 sequence reads: CASSPGNARLFF. In DNA form, the CDR3 reads TGTGCCAGCTCACCAGGGAACGCTAGACTGTTTTTT.

The chain joins TRBV9 to TRBJ2-3; D is unresolved. The V gene lost 4 bases and the J gene lost 0 bases, with 15 bases spanning the gap. The CDR3 extends over 16 amino acids. From germline, CDR1 is SGDLS and CDR2 YYNGEE. CDR3 sequence reads: CASSLSMNGSTDTQYF. The CDR3 DNA sequence: TGTGCCAGCAGCCTGAGTATGAACGGGAGCACAGATACGCAGTATTTT.

This clone was counted at least ten times. The gene calls are TRBV3-1 (or the pseudogene TRBV3-2) and TRBJ1-5, with D tentatively TRBD1 (5 bases). Deletions cut 0 bases from V and 1 base from J, with 13 bases between. The CDR3 sequence is 17 residues long. Germline assignment: CDR1 LGHDT and CDR2 YNNKEL (reference sequence). In nucleotides, the CDR3 is TGTGCCAGCAGCCAAGATGGGGGACCTGAAAGCAATCAGCCCCAGCATTTT. Its protein product is CASSQDGGPESNQPQHF.

The V gene is TRBV2, the J gene TRBJ2-3, with a possible D match to TRBD1 (6 bases). The CDR3 has 13 residues. CDR1 is SNHLY and CDR2 is FYNNEI in the germline V gene. V was clipped by 6 bases and J by 6 bases, with 13 bases between them. CDR3 loop: CASRKSTGDTQYF. CDR3 bases: TGTGCCAGCAGGAAGAGTACAGGGGATACGCAGTATTTT. Using reference TRBV2 and TRBJ2-3 for the parts outside the CDR3, the full variable domain is EPEVTQTPSHQVTQMGQEVILRCVPISNHLYFYWYRQILGQKVEFLVSFYNNEISEKSEIFDDQFSVERPDGSNFTLKIRSTKLEDSAMYFCASRKSTGDTQYFGPGTRLTVL.

This rearrangement joins TRBV14 to TRBJ2-7; 8 bases are a match to TRBD1. This CDR3 contains 18 residues. In germline, CDR1 is SGHDN, CDR2 FVKESK. Unmatched junction bases numbered 14, after V lost 4 bases and J lost 0 bases. CDR3 sequence: CASSRGQDPYYSSYEQYF. The CDR3 DNA is TGTGCCAGCAGCCGGGGACAGGACCCCTACTATAGCTCCTACGAGCAGTACTTC.

This clone was detected only once. The chain links TRBV3-1 (or the pseudogene TRBV3-2) to TRBJ2-7; D is perhaps TRBD2 (5 bases). This CDR3 region has 15 residues. The germline V gene has CDR1 LGHDT and CDR2 YNNKEL (reference sequence). V was cut by 0 bases and J by 7 bases, with 16 bases left in between. The CDR3: CASSQDDLAGSEQYF. Here the CDR3 DNA reads TGTGCCAGCAGCCAAGATGACCTAGCCGGTAGTGAGCAGTACTTC.

The gene calls are TRBV7-9 and TRBJ1-1; D ambiguous. CDR1 SEHNR and CDR2 FQNEAQ come from the germline V gene (reference sequence). The CDR3 consists of 13 residues. Trimming pared 2 bases from V and 8 bases from J, leaving 12 bases between. This CDR3 reads CASSLKVGNEAFF. As DNA, the CDR3 is TGTGCCAGCAGCTTAAAGGTAGGGAACGAAGCTTTCTTT.

This sequence joins TRBV5-1 and TRBJ2-1; weak D call: TRBD1 (5 bases). Trimming shortened V by 1 base and J by 1 base, and 12 bases separated the two germline ends. The CDR3 is 16 residues long. CDR1 and CDR2 from the germline V gene are SGHRS and YFSETQ. CDR3 sequence reads: CASSLFRAGSYNEQFF. The CDR3, as DNA: TGCGCCAGCAGCTTGTTTAGGGCAGGGTCCTACAATGAGCAGTTCTTC.

The CDR3 protein is CASSPVTGTSEKLFF. For the CDR3, the DNA is TGTGCCAGCTCACCGGTGACAGGGACGAGTGAAAAACTGTTTTTT. V gene TRBV18 combines with J gene TRBJ1-4; 7 positions match TRBD1. CDR3 length equals 15 residues. Germline trimming cut 3 bases from V and 7 bases from J; bases unmatched to any gene: 8. Germline CDR1 and CDR2: KGHSH and LQKENI.

This chain uses TRBV9 with TRBJ1-4; D not certain. With 10 bases removed from V and 10 bases from J, the gap between germline ends came to 17 bases. Germline values: CDR1 SGDLS, CDR2 YYNGEE. The CDR3 runs 12 residues. The CDR3 region has the DNA TGTGCCGGACCCCGTGCCCGGGGAAAACTGTTTTTT. It codes for CAGPRARGKLFF.

This chain joins TRBV7-3 and TRBJ2-6, with 11 bases fitting TRBD1. Germline V CDR1 and CDR2: SGHTA, FQGTGA. After removal of 2 bases from V and 4 bases from J, the junction contained 7 bases not matched to a gene. This CDR3 is 18 amino acids long. The CDR3 region has the DNA TGTGCCAGCAGCTTAGGACAGGGGGCGCTTGCCGGGGCCAACGTCCTGACTTTC. It specifies CASSLGQGALAGANVLTF. Filled out from reference TRBV7-3 and TRBJ2-6, the complete variable domain reads GAGVSQTPSNKVTEKGKYVELRCDPISGHTALYWYRQSLGQGPEFLIYFQGTGAADDSGLPNDRFFAVRPEGSVSTLKIQRTERGDSAVYLCASSLGQGALAGANVLTFGAGSRLTVL.

The chain joins TRBV11-2 to TRBJ2-5, with TRBD1 as a possible D gene (5 bases). CDR3 length: 16 residues. Germline V gene sequence: CDR1 SGHAT, CDR2 FQNNGV. With 1 base removed from V and 2 bases from J, the gap between germline ends came to 14 bases. The CDR3: CASSLVSSTAQETQYF. The DNA for the CDR3 is TGTGCCAGCAGCTTAGTTTCCTCGACAGCTCAAGAGACCCAGTACTTC. The whole variable domain, filled in from reference TRBV11-2 and TRBJ2-5, reads EAGVAQSPRYKIIEKRQSVAFWCNPISGHATLYWYQQILGQGPKLLIQFQNNGVVDDSQLPKDRFSAERLKGVDSTLKIQPAKLEDSAVYLCASSLVSSTAQETQYFGPGTRLLVL.

This chain links TRBV7-2 with TRBJ2-1, with TRBD2 matching over 14 bases. Germline-derived CDR1 and CDR2 are SGHTA and FQGNSA. The CDR3 covers 15 residues. Germline trimming cut 1 base from V and 15 bases from J; bases unmatched to any gene: 8. The chain's CDR3 is CASSLEGTSGSRWFF. CDR3 bases: TGTGCCAGCAGCTTAGAGGGGACTAGCGGGAGCCGTTGGTTCTTC.

This clone was seen only once. The chain carries TRBV5-4 and TRBJ2-1; 12 nucleotides match TRBD2. CDR1 and CDR2 from the germline V gene are SGHNT and YYREEE (reference sequence). CDR3 length: 17 residues. V shed 1 base, J shed 2 bases, and the junction held 4 bases outside the gene matches. The CDR3 loop is CASSLRASGGAYNEQFF. In nucleotides, the CDR3 is TGTGCCAGCAGCTTGAGGGCTAGCGGGGGGGCCTACAATGAGCAGTTCTTC.

The chain uses TRBV7-2 and TRBJ2-1, with D maybe TRBD1 (6 bases). CDR1 is SGHTA and CDR2 is FQGNSA in the germline V gene. CDR3 length: 14 residues. V was cut by 5 bases and J by 7 bases, with 15 bases left in between. Here the CDR3 reads CASSTRGGRNEQFF. The CDR3 DNA sequence: TGTGCCAGCAGCACCCGAGGGGGTCGGAATGAGCAGTTCTTC.

V usage is TRBV3-1 (or the pseudogene TRBV3-2) and J usage is TRBJ1-4, with D possibly matching TRBD1 (5 bases). V was trimmed by 6 bases and J by 5 bases, leaving 13 bases between them. The CDR3 totals 14 residues. CDR1 LGHDT and CDR2 YNNKEL come from the germline V gene (reference sequence). The CDR3 reads CASRLTVTNEKLFF. CDR3 DNA sequence: TGTGCCAGCAGGTTGACAGTGACAAATGAAAAACTGTTTTTT.

Comment on this clone: The same CDR3 also results from other DNA sequences found in this sample. The chain couples TRBV6-6 to TRBJ2-1; D might be TRBD2 (7 bases). CDR1 is MNHNY, CDR2 SVGAGI, per germline (reference sequence). This CDR3 contains 15 residues. The V end was cut by 6 bases, the J end by 2 bases, with 14 bases between. The chain's CDR3 is CASSWRGGAYNEQFF. CDR3 nucleotides: TGTGCCAGCAGCTGGAGGGGGGGGGCCTACAATGAGCAGTTCTTC.

The V and J genes are TRBV30 and TRBJ1-1; perhaps TRBD1 as D (5 bases). The V gene's germline CDR1 is GTSNPN and CDR2 SVGIG (reference sequence). This CDR3 contains 13 residues. Trimming took 5 bases from V and 1 from J, leaving 11 bases between them. CDR3 nucleotides: TGTGCCTGGTTCCGGGGGGGGAACACTGAAGCTTTCTTT. Residues: CAWFRGGNTEAFF.

V usage is TRBV7-3 and J usage is TRBJ1-5; TRBD1 matches at 9 bases. The CDR3 is 16 residues long. Per the germline V gene, CDR1 is SGHTA and CDR2 is FQGTGA. Trimming took 5 bases from V and 3 from J; bases not matched to a gene: 8. The CDR3 is CASSPQGQGNNQPQHF. The DNA for the CDR3 is TGTGCCAGCAGCCCCCAGGGACAGGGTAACAATCAGCCCCAGCATTTT.

The count of this clone is one. V gene TRBV4-2 combines with J gene TRBJ2-1, with 8 bases that match TRBD2. V gave up 0 bases and J gave up 4 bases; unmatched junction bases: 8. Germline values: CDR1 LGHNA, CDR2 YNFKEQ. This CDR3 has 17 amino acids. The CDR3 bases are TGTGCCAGCAGCCAAGACACGGCGGGGGGACGTTACAATGAGCAGTTCTTC. Its translation is CASSQDTAGGRYNEQFF.

This chain links TRBV18 with TRBJ2-3; no reliable D call. The germline V gene encodes CDR1 KGHSH and CDR2 LQKENI. CDR3 length: 15 amino acids. V was shortened by 3 bases and J by 5 bases, with 15 bases between the two germline ends. CDR3 in DNA: TGTGCCAGCTCACCCACCTCACCCAAACAAGATACGCAGTATTTT. Its translation: CASSPTSPKQDTQYF.

The genes are TRBV2 and TRBJ2-1, with D possibly being TRBD1 (6 bases). V was clipped by 8 bases and J by 3 bases, with 8 bases between them. The CDR3 consists of 12 residues. CDR1 and CDR2 (germline): SNHLY, FYNNEI. The CDR3 DNA reads TGTGCCAGCCAGACAGGCTACAATGAGCAGTTCTTC. Translation: CASQTGYNEQFF.

This clone was recorded only once. The CDR3 DNA follows: TGTGCCAGCAGCCAAGATCGGTTGCGGGGGCCCTACGAGCAGTACGTC. The encoded protein is CASSQDRLRGPYEQYV. V gene TRBV3-1 (or the pseudogene TRBV3-2) combines with J gene TRBJ2-7; D perhaps matches TRBD2 (7 bases). V lost 0 bases to trimming and J lost 2 bases, with 14 bases between them. Germline values: CDR1 LGHDT, CDR2 YNNKEL (reference sequence). This CDR3 spans 16 amino acids.

This clone was seen a single time. V usage is TRBV2 and J usage is TRBJ2-3; either TRBD1 or TRBD2 may supply D (5 bases each). Trimming took 5 bases from V and 0 from J, leaving 12 bases between them. The CDR3 is 15 residues long. Germline CDR1 and CDR2: SNHLY and FYNNEI. The CDR3 nucleotides read TGTGCCAGCAGTCGGGGCGGCTTGAGCACAGATACGCAGTATTTT. Protein product: CASSRGGLSTDTQYF.